The clone carrying this T cell receptor beta chain was detected many times. Its antigen is unidentified. This specimen belongs to a study of T cell repertoires in cytomegalovirus infection. Study information: Recently identified HLA-C-restricted CMV epitopes were among the peptides used. From public TCR beta signatures came an indication of both CMV infection and matching HLA type.

General observations from the study: Ex vivo, HLA-C-restricted CMV-specific TCR beta clonotypes prevailed over the rest of the response. Identification of carriers of CMV plus the relevant HLA was achieved through cumulative public TCR beta family frequency.

TCRdb redid the calling of the reads with MiXCR, one entry per CDR3 protein. The table lists 140,000 to 150,000 distinct CDR3 sequences, around 32% of them singletons. Germline CDR1 is DFQATT and CDR2 is SNEGSKA (reference sequence). V lost 3 bases to trimming and J lost 6 bases; unmatched junction nucleotides: 9. The CDR3 spans 15 residues. Sequences were derived from CD8+ T cells from cultured PBMCs, sampled from culture after CMV antigen stimulation. This TCR came from a human donor in good health (CMV status not recorded). Some clones in this sample may be carry-over from other donors' samples. This chain uses TRBV20-1 with TRBJ1-5; 9 bases map to TRBD1. Here the CDR3 DNA reads TGCAGTGCTAGCTCCGGGACAGGGAATTTTCAGCCCCAGCATTTT. It specifies CSASSGTGNFQPQHF.